These T cell receptor beta chains were read from a single sample in a study of T cell changes during pregnancy in multiple sclerosis. Sequenced by immunoSEQ multiplex PCR; TCRdb stores in-frame clones only, minus some. The table records some 87,000 clones, 90% to 95% of them present only once. The sequencing used peripheral blood, collected in the second trimester of pregnancy. These receptors all come from a female donor with multiple sclerosis, enrolled in a pregnancy study. The CDR3 runs from the conserved cysteine through the conserved F or W. D genes are given only for firm matches. Clone size appears in some rows only: once, few, many, or a class for an expanded clone.

abundance	len	v_gene	d_gene	j_gene	CDR3nt	CDR3aa
-	16	TRBV28	TRBD2	TRBJ2-7	TGTGCCAGCAGTTTATCTCCAGCGGGAGGGCCCTACGAGCAGTACTTC	CASSLSPAGGPYEQYF
-	15	TRBV5-5	TRBD1	TRBJ1-1	TGTGCCAGCAGCATCTATAACCGGGACAGCACTGAAGCTTTCTTT	CASSIYNRDSTEAFF
once	20	TRBV19	TRBD2	TRBJ2-5	TGTGCCAGTAGCGGGTGGTTGGGCAGGCTGGGACTAGCGGGAGAAGAGACCCAGTACTTC	CASSGWLGRLGLAGEETQYF
-	13	TRBV27	-	TRBJ2-5	TGTGCCAGCAGCTACAGGGAGGGAGAGACCCAGTACTTC	CASSYREGETQYF
-	14	TRBV7-6	-	TRBJ2-1	TGTGCCAGCAAAGGTGGCCCTAGCTACAATGAGCAGTTCTTC	CASKGGPSYNEQFF
-	16	TRBV7-2	TRBD2	TRBJ2-1	TGTGCCAGCAGCTTAGGGACTAGTCTGATCTACAATGAGCAGTTCTTC	CASSLGTSLIYNEQFF
-	17	TRBV5-1	TRBD2	TRBJ2-3	TGCGCCAGCAGCGAGGGACTAGCGGGAGCTAGCACAGATACGCAGTATTTT	CASSEGLAGASTDTQYF
once	15	TRBV7-2	TRBD2	TRBJ2-7	TGTGCCAGCAGCTTGGGGACTAGCGGTCTATCCGAGCAGTACTTC	CASSLGTSGLSEQYF
-	13	TRBV29-1	TRBD1	TRBJ1-1	TGCAGCGTTTTACCCACAGGGGGCACTGAAGCTTTCTTT	CSVLPTGGTEAFF
-	14	TRBV9	-	TRBJ2-1	TGTGCCAGCAGCGGGCCGCGGTACGCAAATGAGCAGTTCTTC	CASSGPRYANEQFF
-	14	TRBV5-1	-	TRBJ2-7	TGCGCCAGCAGCTTCGCGCTGTCCTCCTACGAGCAGTACTTC	CASSFALSSYEQYF
-	17	TRBV21-1	-	TRBJ2-1	TGTGCCAGCAGGATTAAAACGGGTTGGTCATCCTACAATGAGCAGTTCTTC	CASRIKTGWSSYNEQFF
-	13	TRBV5-8	-	TRBJ1-5	TGTGCCAGCAGCTTGGGCCGGGGTCAGCCCCAGCATTTT	CASSLGRGQPQHF
-	16	TRBV13	-	TRBJ2-4	TGTGCCAGCAGCTTCGGCAGGGAAGGGACCAAAAACATTCAGTACTTC	CASSFGREGTKNIQYF
once	15	TRBV28	TRBD2	TRBJ2-7	TGTGCCAGCAGTGGAAGACTAGCGGGAGACAGCCAGCAGTACTTC	CASSGRLAGDSQQYF
-	16	TRBV5-6	-	TRBJ1-1	TGTGCCAGCAGCTTAACACGCGGAAGAAAACTCAAGGAAGCTTTCTTT	CASSLTRGRKLKEAFF
-	12	TRBV6-1	-	TRBJ2-7	TGTGCCAGCAGTGAAACGGGGTACGAGCAGTACTTC	CASSETGYEQYF
-	14	TRBV7-2	TRBD1	TRBJ1-2	TGTGCCAGCAGTTTAGACAGGGCAAACTATGGCTACACCTTC	CASSLDRANYGYTF
-	16	TRBV28	TRBD1	TRBJ2-1	TGTGCCAGCAGTTCGGCCCGGGACAGGACCGACAATGAGCAGTTCTTC	CASSSARDRTDNEQFF
few	15	TRBV10-3	TRBD2	TRBJ2-7	TGTGCCATCAGTGAGTCCGGGGGGGGAAAGTACGAGCAGTACTTC	CAISESGGGKYEQYF
-	15	TRBV5-1	TRBD2	TRBJ2-2	TGCGCCAGCAGCTTGAGCGGGACGATCACCGGGGAGCTGTTTTTT	CASSLSGTITGELFF
-	20	TRBV4-2	TRBD2	TRBJ2-5	TGTGCCGGCAGCCAAGTGGGCCTAGCGGGAGGGGGGCTAGGCCAAGAGACCCAGTACTTC	CAGSQVGLAGGGLGQETQYF
-	15	TRBV27	TRBD2	TRBJ2-3	TGTGCCAGCAGTGACCTGGGAGGGAGGAAAGATACGCAGTATTTT	CASSDLGGRKDTQYF
-	13	TRBV19	-	TRBJ1-1	TGTGCCAGTAGTATGGGAGGGGGCACTGAAGCTTTCTTT	CASSMGGGTEAFF
-	15	TRBV5-4	TRBD2	TRBJ2-7	TGTGCCAGCAGCGGAGGGACTAGCGGGACTTGGGAGCAGTACTTC	CASSGGTSGTWEQYF
-	13	TRBV7-9	-	TRBJ1-2	TGTGCCAGCAGCTTACTACAGCTATATGGCTACACCTTC	CASSLLQLYGYTF
-	15	TRBV2	TRBD2	TRBJ2-5	TGTGCCAGCAGTGGGACTAGCGGGAGGGGTGAGACCCAGTACTTC	CASSGTSGRGETQYF
-	13	TRBV5-4	-	TRBJ1-1	TGTGCCAGCAGCCACGATCGGTCAGGGCGAGCTTTCTTT	CASSHDRSGRAFF
-	17	TRBV2	-	TRBJ2-1	TGTGCCAGTCCCGTGGTGGAGACGGCGGGGACGGGCAATGAGCAGTTCTTC	CASPVVETAGTGNEQFF
-	16	TRBV19	-	TRBJ2-6	TGTGCCAGTAGTATAGCCGGGGGCTCTGGGGCCAACGTCCTGACTTTC	CASSIAGGSGANVLTF
once	16	TRBV4-3	TRBD2	TRBJ2-3	TGCGCCAGCAGCCAAGTCCTAGCGGGATCCACAGATACGCAGTATTTT	CASSQVLAGSTDTQYF
-	20	TRBV7-2	TRBD1	TRBJ2-6	TGTGCCAGCAGCTTAGCGACCGGGACAGGGGGCGCGTTTGGGGCCAACGTCCTGACTTTC	CASSLATGTGGAFGANVLTF
-	11	TRBV20-1	-	TRBJ2-4	TGCAGTGCTCCCGAAACAGCCATTCAGTACTTC	CSAPETAIQYF
-	17	TRBV5-4	TRBD2	TRBJ2-4	TGTGCCAGCAGCTTGCGTCTAGCGGGAGTAGCCAAAAACATTCAGTACTTC	CASSLRLAGVAKNIQYF
-	14	TRBV12-5	-	TRBJ2-5	TGTGCTAGTGAACAGGGATTTCGAACGGAGACCCAGTACTTC	CASEQGFRTETQYF
once	13	TRBV11-2	TRBD1	TRBJ2-7	TGTGCCAGCAGCTTAGGGACAGGGTACGAGCAGTACTTC	CASSLGTGYEQYF
-	12	TRBV4-1	-	TRBJ1-1	TGCGCCAGCAGAGGGGGAAACACTGAAGCTTTCTTT	CASRGGNTEAFF
-	15	TRBV5-1	-	TRBJ1-3	TGCGCCAGCAGCCCAGGGGAAATTTCAGGAAACACCATATATTTT	CASSPGEISGNTIYF
-	16	TRBV19	-	TRBJ2-1	TGTGCCAGTAGTATAGTTTCCGGACTCTACTACAATGAGCAGTTCTTC	CASSIVSGLYYNEQFF
-	16	TRBV9	TRBD2	TRBJ2-7	TGTGCCAGCAGCTTCAGGACTAGCGGGAGTGTGTACGAGCAGTACTTC	CASSFRTSGSVYEQYF
-	15	TRBV5-1	TRBD2	TRBJ2-5	TGCGCCAGCAGCCAGAATAGCGGGATTGGTGAGACCCAGTACTTC	CASSQNSGIGETQYF
-	16	TRBV5-6	TRBD1	TRBJ1-1	TGTGCCAGCAGCCATGGACAGGGGGCGCGAATCACTGAAGCTTTCTTT	CASSHGQGARITEAFF
-	13	TRBV2	-	TRBJ2-7	TGTGCCAGCACCAGACAGGCTCCCTACGAGCAGTACTTC	CASTRQAPYEQYF